This TCR beta chain was obtained from a study of blood T cells in healthy people across ages. Each donor's blood draw was roughly 10 milliliters of peripheral blood. As concerns this clonotype: As yet, its antigen is unknown.

Germline V gene lookup returns CDR1 LGHNA and CDR2 YSLEER. The V segment lost 3 bases and the J segment 18 bases; nucleotides outside the gene matches: 8. The CDR3 spans 12 residues. General study results and limits: Unsorted PBMCs prevented conclusive naive versus antigen-experienced comparison. Roughly linear age-related decline in beta diversity appeared, significant by age 40.

A second PCR of about 7 to 12 cycles used a sample-barcoded 5' primer and a J-beta primer mix. Sequencing of every sample gave 2.5 million or more CDR3-containing paired-end reads. TCRdb called the 5' RACE reads again in MiXCR, with one record for every CDR3 protein. The sample lists 1.8 million or so distinct CDR3 sequences, more than 35% seen once, with 20% to 25% in the top ten. Material: blood. The receptor was isolated from a human donor in good health. This chain uses TRBV4-3 with TRBJ1-6; 7 nucleotides match TRBD1. CDR3 in DNA: TGCGCCAGCAGCCACTCCCAGGGGGAAGCCCACTTT. Amino acid sequence: CASSHSQGEAHF.